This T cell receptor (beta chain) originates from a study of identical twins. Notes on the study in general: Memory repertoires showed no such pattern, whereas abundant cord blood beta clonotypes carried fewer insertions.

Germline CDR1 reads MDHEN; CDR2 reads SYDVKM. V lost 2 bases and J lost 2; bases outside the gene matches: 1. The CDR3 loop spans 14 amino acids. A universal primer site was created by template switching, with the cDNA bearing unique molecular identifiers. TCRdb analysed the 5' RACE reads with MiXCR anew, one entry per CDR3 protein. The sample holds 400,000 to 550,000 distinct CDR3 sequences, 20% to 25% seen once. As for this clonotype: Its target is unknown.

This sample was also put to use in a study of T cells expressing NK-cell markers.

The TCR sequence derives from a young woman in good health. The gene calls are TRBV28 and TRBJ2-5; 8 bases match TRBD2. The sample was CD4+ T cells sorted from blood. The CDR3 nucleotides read TGTGCCAGCAGTTTAAGCGGGAGACAAGAGACCCAGTACTTC. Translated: CASSLSGRQETQYF.